This T cell receptor beta chain was recorded in a study of blood T cell repertoires in COVID-19 (dated by TCRdb to 2018 to 2021). Regarding the study in general: The collaborator samples originated in the United States, Italy and Spain and spanned the acute and convalescent phases of COVID-19. The prospective study material was composed of cDNA or gDNA derived from T cells, B-cell-depleted T cells, or PBMCs. The dataset comprised deeply sampled blood TCRbeta repertoires from subjects exposed to, actively infected with, or recovered from COVID-19. The repertoires were released in a freely available public database meant as a resource for research on the immune response to SARS-CoV-2. Samples were obtained from the ongoing ImmuneRACE study (first 160 participants) and from over 1,000 subjects provided by 6 global collaborators. Nearly every sample came with metadata listing a de-identified subject ID, COVID-19 status, age in years and sex. Where available, HLA class I and class II types were taken from metadata supplied by the sample provider and were not determined by assay-based typing.

Details on this clone: It has no known antigen specificity. The input lacks base qualities; no much larger clone sits a single base away.

The paper as a whole reports these results and caveats: How much clinical and demographic metadata was included differed by source and by participant, and the metadata was provided uncurated.

At one collaborating source in Seattle, patients were enrolled during active infection and were followed longitudinally through the course of disease. Each collaborating institution followed its own protocols to collect whole blood in K2EDTA tubes. For TCRbeta analysis, collaborators shipped samples in one of three forms: frozen whole blood, isolated PBMCs, or DNA extracted from either of those sample types. CDR1 MDHEN and CDR2 SYDVKM are derived from the germline V gene. At the junction V is shortened by 5 bases and J by 5 bases, with 16 bases in between. Inclusive of the bounding cysteine and phenylalanine, the CDR3 is 15 residues long. The CDR3 DNA has 45 bases and is translated from base 1. The immunoSEQ Assay, a bias-controlled multiplex PCR, was used to amplify TCRbeta CDR3 regions from genomic DNA. In the original analysis: Within the assay, amplification of reference gene primers was used to estimate how many nucleated cells each sample contained. To quantify the absolute abundance of each unique TCRbeta CDR3 rearrangement, sequence reads were collapsed and filtered. For each sample, productive Simpson clonality was calculated by taking the square root of Simpson's diversity index across productive rearrangements. The table was pulled from immuneACCESS by TCRdb, which kept in-frame rearrangements only. Such tables lose some clones; where checked, under half of the loss comes from unresolved V genes, and the rest has no known cause. The V and J calls and clone size were taken over from that table, and D and trimming were inferred from the DNA. The sample yields 400,000 to 450,000 clones; approximately 89% were counted once. Approximately 12% of the sample is in the top ten clones.

The TCR sequence derives from a woman between 50 and 59 years old with COVID-19, enrolled during active disease. This sequence uses TRBV28 and TRBJ1-5, with the D gene not confidently named. Sequenced sample: peripheral blood. The nucleotides are TGTGCCAGCAGTCAGGACTTCACAATATATCAGCCCCAGCATTTT. Its translation reads: CASSQDFTIYQPQHF.